The entry below gives a single TCR beta chain sequence along with its context. There is no known antigen for this receptor. No qualities accompany the bases; no much larger clone lies one base away. In total, fewer than 750 healthy bone marrow donors made up the cohort. At the time of sampling, all cohort members were nominally healthy, though unrecorded immune exposures were likely present. The donor tested CMV seropositive and was one of the 289 seropositive cohort members. A peripheral blood sample was collected from each donor, and TCR beta sequencing was performed on peripheral blood mononuclear cells. Genomic DNA extraction from the blood cell samples was performed with the Qiagen DNeasy Blood Extraction Kit. CDR1 and CDR2, per the germline V gene, are SGHTA and FQGNSA. The CDR3 spans 14 residues, from the cysteine through the phenylalanine. Solely the CDR3 DNA is kept, with 42 bases framed from the first base. After removal of 2 bases from V and 6 bases from J, the junction retains 6 bases not matched to a gene.

This sample was taken from a study of cytomegalovirus exposure and HLA in healthy donors (dated 2017 in TCRdb). Background on the whole study: An earlier analysis of some 500 of the donors reported 250 to 300 Gb of sequence data and 100 million to 140 million unique TCR beta sequences from 150 million to 200 million T cells. Approximately 300 gigabases of sequencing data and 70 million to 95 million unique TCR sequences made up an early release that covered several hundred HLA-typed donors. The genetic ancestry cluster associated with self-reported Caucasian donors included over 65% of the 300 to 400 genotyped donors. The study was designed to test whether signatures of past pathogen exposure could be identified by cataloging public T cell receptors. The study used immunosequencing to profile the T cell repertoires of several hundred subjects and linked those repertoires to cytomegalovirus serostatus. Along with the 666-subject first cohort, a separate validation cohort of 120 different subjects was used. To predict cytomegalovirus infection status, the study brought together high-throughput TCR immunosequencing, statistical association of individual TCRs with disease status, and machine learning. In a later analysis, previously published TCR beta repertoires from some 640 donors were re-analyzed and high-resolution HLA genotyping was added so that TCR occurrence patterns could be studied. In the later analysis, no new phenotypic data were used to find candidate immune exposures; instead, reliance was placed on TCR beta sequences and their occurrence across donors. In an earlier analysis of more than 550 of the donors, high-throughput TCR beta sequencing was used to judge whether each TCR beta V gene segment behaved as functional or pseudogenic. Donor age, sex, ethnicity and CMV serostatus were compiled together with the repertoire data. A later genetic analysis used genome-wide SNP genotypes for about 65% of the roughly 670 donors, treating that subset as a discovery cohort. All discovery cohort repertoires had been generated on a single sequencing platform. Class I and class II HLA loci were covered by the typing at four-digit resolution. The number of typed donors differed by locus: about 620-640 for A, B, C, DRB1 and DQB1; some 500 for DQA1; 606 for DPA1; and about 470 for DPB1. Because of strong linkage in the cohort, four or five DR-DQ haplotypes were treated as single units for association and clustering. On average, around 230,000 unique TCR beta nucleotide sequences were sequenced per donor among 350 to 400 genotyped donors of the cohort, with roughly a sixth of those sequences being non-productive.

Summary of the overall study and its limitations: Most CMV-associated TCR beta chains appeared to be HLA-restricted in a later analysis, and the HLA associations seemed to be driven largely by CMV exposure. A cluster of highly shared sequence variants was judged likely to be a technical artifact of the sequencing pipeline. Correlated functional status among segregating V segments might be attributable to linkage disequilibrium, but an unknown experimental factor could not be ruled out. A later analysis reported that several top co-occurrence clusters appeared linked to parvovirus B19, influenza, CMV and Epstein-Barr virus. Broadly in line with IMGT annotations, most TCR beta V segments showed up in productive rearrangements about 87% or about 30% of the time in an earlier analysis of a few hundred of the donors. Because some donors lacked HLA typing at each locus, the association tests relied only on the typed subset. The classifier was reported to diagnose cytomegalovirus status with high specificity and sensitivity in both the original cohort and the validation cohort. In a later analysis, HLA-associated TCR beta chains were found to be more clonally expanded and to have lower generation probabilities than equally common non-associated chains. A later genetic analysis reported fewer N-insertions in productive TCRs among donors in an Asian-associated ancestry cluster than the roughly 670-donor mean. In this cohort, only TCR beta chains were sequenced, and detectable features were limited by the absence of alpha or paired-chain data. A further reported finding was that TCR beta sequences accurately predicted the HLA-A and HLA-B alleles for most subjects in the first cohort. Assigning TCR associations to individual alleles was difficult when HLA alleles, especially DR and DQ, strongly co-occurred. Immune exposure information for the cohort was limited to CMV serostatus. In a later genetic analysis, a missense DCLRE1C variant was associated with V-gene and J-gene trimming of TCR beta chains, and the association was replicated in an independent cohort. Most TCR sequences were observed very rarely across donors, whereas some public TCRs were present in many individuals. According to a later analysis, TCR association rates differed among HLA loci, with DRB1 alleles showing the most associated TCRs and HLA-C alleles showing the fewest. Specific HLA alleles were associated with 18,000 or so TCR beta sequences at a false discovery rate of 0.05 in a later analysis. The 87-base-pair reads could not distinguish some IMGT-functional V segments, including TRBV6-2 and TRBV6-3, so those segments were excluded. Approximately 16 rarely observed V segments, including chromosome 9 orphons, were excluded from the earlier analysis of approximately 500 of the donors because counts were too low. In vitro tests confirmed that a few of the cytomegalovirus-associated TCR beta chains recognize cytomegalovirus antigens. The study listed 164 TCR beta chains as associated with cytomegalovirus. The presence/absence analyses assumed that sequencing depth was roughly uniform across donors, and that assumption may not be true. The authors suggested that the approach could potentially be generalized to other disease states and immunological phenotypes.

The receptor library was made with the immunoSEQ multiplex PCR assay. A mixture of 60 forward primers for TCR Vbeta segments and 13 reverse primers for TCR Jbeta segments was used in the multiplex PCR. The CDR3 region of rearranged TCR beta genes was amplified from genomic DNA with a multiplex PCR assay. The Illumina HiSeq System was used to sequence the amplified TCR beta libraries as 87-base-pair reads. As for the original processing: A later analysis counted about 76 million unique TCR beta chains across the 550 to 750 repertoires, and some 11 million of these chains were shared by at least two donors. Raw reads were error-corrected and collapsed into unique sequences with a nearest-neighbor algorithm that merged closely related sequences to remove PCR and sequencing errors. Alignment of CDR3 sequences to IMGT reference sequences was used to assign V, D and J gene segments. For a sequence to be retained, at least a six-nucleotide match to both a V gene segment and a J gene segment was required. A rearrangement was called productive if the CDR3 had no stop codons and remained in frame with V and J, and every other rearrangement was called non-productive. CDR3 was defined by IMGT convention, running from the second conserved V-encoded cysteine to the conserved J-encoded phenylalanine. The earlier analysis of some 600 of the donors excluded sequences that lacked an unambiguous match to a single V gene segment. An earlier analysis of about 600 of the donors called V segments functional above 56.7% productive rearrangements and segregating when the between-donor standard deviation exceeded 5%. To diagnose cytomegalovirus status from the catalog of TCR beta chain sequences, a statistical classification framework was built. A later analysis assigned V and J genes by comparing TCR nucleotide sequences with IMGT/GENE-DB human TR gene sequences. A later analysis assigned CDR3 sequences and most-parsimonious VDJ recombination scenarios with the TCRdist pipeline. In a later analysis, each TCR beta chain was defined by its CDR3 amino acid sequence together with its V-gene family, and reads without a unique V-gene family were excluded. A later analysis removed 550 to 650 highly shared, low-generation-probability nucleotide sequences to deal with suspected cross-contamination and a sequencing artifact. For each public chain, a later analysis derived a clonal expansion index from normalized ranks of inferred template counts within each repertoire. A later analysis computed generation probabilities with a VDJ recombination model fitted to out-of-frame rearrangements, and checked the results against IGoR. In a later analysis, TCR-TCR, TCR-HLA and TCR-CMV co-occurrence was scored with hypergeometric tests, and a repertoire-size bias correction was applied to TCR pairs. False discovery rates were estimated in a later analysis by permuting HLA or CMV assignments 20 times. In a later analysis, co-occurring TCRs were grouped using DBSCAN, with TCRdist sequence similarity added in when clustering inside HLA-allele-positive subsets. Co-occurrence clustering excluded repertoires with fewer than 30,000 or more than 120,000 public chains, plus five with anomalous nucleotide sharing. The source is immuneACCESS, and TCRdb retained only in-frame sequences with V and J called. Part of the clones is not carried over; for the studies checked, unresolved V genes explain less than half of this, and the remainder is unexplained. The DNA gave D and trimming, while V, J and clone size come from that table. The sample records 150,000 to 200,000 clones, roughly three quarters of which are singletons. The ten largest clonotypes hold roughly 10% of the sample.

The TCR sequence derives from a man between 18 and 29 years old in good health and CMV-seropositive. Sequenced input: PBMCs. Here the chain combines TRBV7-2 and TRBJ1-2, and 7 junctional nucleotides match TRBD1. CDR3 sequence: CASSLPGQKDGYTF. The DNA sequence is given as TGTGCCAGCAGCTTACCGGGACAGAAGGATGGCTACACCTTC.